Presented here are 17 T cell receptor beta chains from one specimen sequenced in a study of T cells in Graves' hyperthyroidism and ophthalmopathy (dated by TCRdb to 2018 to 2020). Libraries were prepared through multiplex PCR. For sequencing, an Illumina HiSeq 2000 was employed. The TCR beta CDR3 regions were amplified from RNA transcripts. A first-round RT-PCR of the TCR CDR3 used the HTBI primer set with the Qiagen OneStep RT-PCR kit. TCRdb cleaned the public reads at Q25 with fastp, built clones with MiXCR and kept in-frame beta chains. Rows are unified per CDR3 protein, each entry keeping the most common DNA and genes. For this sample the table gives about 350,000 distinct CDR3 sequences, of which about a sixth were detected only once. Roughly a sixth of the sample rests with the top ten. Sequencing input: blood. The receptors were sampled from a woman aged 40 to 50 with Graves' ophthalmopathy.

This clonotype occurred many times. The chain carries TRBV7-9 and TRBJ2-7, with TRBD2 identical over 15 bases. Germline V gene sequence: CDR1 SEHNR, CDR2 FQNEAQ (reference sequence). This CDR3 is 15 amino acids long. V shed 6 bases and J 4 bases; nucleotides not matched to a gene: 4. The CDR3 DNA follows: TGTGCCAGCAGTTATGGACTAGCGGGAGGGTACGAGCAGTACTTC. This codes for CASSYGLAGGYEQYF.

The rearrangement uses TRBV9 and TRBJ2-5, with D uncertain. Germline CDR1 and CDR2: SGDLS and YYNGEE. V lost 0 bases and J 7 bases, leaving 13 bases between the germline ends. This CDR3 comprises 14 residues. CDR3 bases: TGTGCCAGCAGCGTAGCTGACGACCTCAGGACCCAGTACTTC. Translating gives CASSVADDLRTQYF.

This clonotype occurred many times. The chain links TRBV11-1 to TRBJ2-7; the D gene is possibly TRBD2 (5 bases). There are 17 residues in the CDR3. Trimming left V 4 bases short and J 0 bases short, with 19 bases between. Germline values: CDR1 SGHAT, CDR2 FQDESV (reference sequence). The CDR3 sequence is CASSSLVGPSISYEQYF. The CDR3 DNA follows: TGTGCCAGCAGCTCCCTCGTCGGCCCTAGCATCTCCTACGAGCAGTACTTC. The whole variable domain, remainder taken from reference TRBV11-1 and TRBJ2-7, is EAEVAQSPRYKITEKSQAVAFWCDPISGHATLYWYRQILGQGPELLVQFQDESVVDDSQLPKDRFSAERLKGVDSTLKIQPAELGDSAMYLCASSSLVGPSISYEQYFGPGTRLTVT.

The chain links TRBV27 to TRBJ2-5; 7 nucleotides line up with TRBD1. The CDR3 extends over 15 amino acids. Germline V CDR1 and CDR2: MNHEY, SMNVEV (reference sequence). Trimming took 7 bases from V and 7 from J; bases not matched to a gene: 15. Here the CDR3 DNA reads TGTGCCAGCACCCCAGCGGTAGGGGGCCGAGGGACCCAGTACTTC. Amino acids: CASTPAVGGRGTQYF.

This clonotype showed up many times. The chain carries TRBV6-5 and TRBJ1-2; D is possibly TRBD1 (6 bases). Between the trimmed V and J ends, which lost 6 bases and 4 bases, there was a span of 15 bases. The length of the CDR3 is 14 residues. Germline CDR1 MNHEY, CDR2 SVGAGI. The CDR3 protein is CASRQNRALYGYTF. The CDR3 bases are TGTGCCAGCAGACAAAACAGGGCCCTCTATGGCTACACCTTC.

This clonotype was seen many times. The chain employs TRBV10-1 and TRBJ2-2, with 8 bases that match TRBD2. There are 15 residues in the CDR3. Germline CDR1 reads WNHNN; CDR2 reads SYGVQD (reference sequence). V lost 5 bases and J lost 0; bases outside the gene matches: 2. The CDR3 spells CASSFSGTNTGELFF. The CDR3 coding sequence is TGCGCCAGCAGTTTTAGCGGGACGAACACCGGGGAGCTGTTTTTT.

The table lists this clonotype with many counts. The V gene is TRBV6-5, the J gene TRBJ1-2, with 7 bases identical to TRBD1. Germline lookup yields CDR1 MNHEY and CDR2 SVGAGI. Trimming at V came to 2 bases and at J to 1 base, leaving 7 bases not matched to a gene. The CDR3 loop spans 16 amino acids. Written as DNA, the CDR3 is TGTGCCAGCAGTTACGGACAGGACCAACTTAACTATGGCTACACCTTC. This gives the protein CASSYGQDQLNYGYTF.

This clonotype was seen at least ten times. The V gene is TRBV20-1, the J gene TRBJ2-7; maybe TRBD1 (5 bases). Trimming stripped 3 bases from V and 3 bases from J, with 15 bases between. The CDR3 totals 14 residues. Germline V gene data show CDR1 as DFQATT and CDR2 as SNEGSKA (reference sequence). DNA for the CDR3: TGCAGTGCTAGGCCAGGGCACGGTGACTACGAGCAGTACTTC. Protein sequence: CSARPGHGDYEQYF.

The chain joins TRBV6-5 to TRBJ1-2; D is uncertain. V lost 0 bases, J lost 7 bases, and 6 bases lay in between. Germline CDR1 and CDR2: MNHEY and SVGAGI. CDR3 size: 12 residues. DNA of the CDR3: TGTGCCAGCAGTTACTCTGGCGGTGGCTACACCTTC. Translated: CASSYSGGGYTF.

This clonotype has only a few counts. The chain carries TRBV5-6 and TRBJ2-2; TRBD1 aligns across 10 bases. V gave up 4 bases and J gave up 6 bases; unmatched junction bases: 12. Germline V gene lookup returns CDR1 SGHDT and CDR2 YYEEEE. The CDR3 sequence is 17 residues long. The CDR3 coding sequence is TGTGCCAGCAGCCCACACCGGGACAGGGGTGTTGCCGGGGAGCTGTTTTTT. Protein: CASSPHRDRGVAGELFF.

This clonotype was observed at least ten times. The chain is built from TRBV30 and TRBJ2-7, with no clear D. This CDR3 has 13 residues. Germline lookup yields CDR1 GTSNPN and CDR2 SVGIG (reference sequence). V was clipped by 2 bases and J by 6 bases, with 14 bases between them. The chain's CDR3 is CAWSFMSAGEQYF. In nucleotides, the CDR3 is TGTGCCTGGAGTTTTATGAGCGCCGGCGAGCAGTACTTC. Full variable domain (outside the CDR3, taken from reference TRBV30 and TRBJ2-7): SQTIHQWPATLVQPVGSPLSLECTVEGTSNPNLYWYRQAAGRGLQLLFYSVGIGQISSEVPQNLSASRPQDRQFILSSKKLLLSDSGFYLCAWSFMSAGEQYFGPGTRLTVT.

This clonotype came up many times. No DNA is shown, since the ends of the CDR3 on it are uncertain; the CDR3 is the one TCRdb lists. The CDR3 sequence is CATVTNNSPSIF. The V and J genes are TRBV6-2 or TRBV6-3 and TRBJ1-5. From its first to its last residue, the CDR3 has 12 amino acids. Germline values: CDR1 MNHEY, CDR2 SVGEGT.

About this clonotype itself: One junction end disagrees with the germline gene, perhaps due to a read error. The genes are TRBV20-1 and TRBJ2-2, with D possibly being TRBD2 (5 bases). The germline gives CDR1 DFQATT, CDR2 SNEGSKA (reference sequence). The CDR3 runs 14 residues. In DNA form, the CDR3 reads TGCAGTGCTTCTCGTGCGGTGAACACCGGGGAGCTGTGTTTT. This encodes CSASRAVNTGELCF.

This clonotype appeared many times. The genes are TRBV10-1 and TRBJ2-2, with 13 bases aligning to TRBD2. CDR1 is WNHNN, CDR2 SYGVQD, per germline (reference sequence). V lost 4 bases, J lost 5 bases, and 4 bases stayed unmatched. This CDR3 has 16 residues. DNA of the CDR3: TGCGCCAGCAGTGGGACTAGCGGGAGAGGGACCGGGGAGCTGTTTTTT. Translated: CASSGTSGRGTGELFF.

The chain employs TRBV28 and TRBJ1-1; D gene ambiguous. V was pared by 5 bases and J by 5 bases, with 9 bases between. CDR3 size: 12 residues. Germline assignment: CDR1 MDHEN and CDR2 SYDVKM. DNA of the CDR3: TGTGCCAGCAGTGCTTCAGGTACTGAAGCTTTCTTT. Its protein is CASSASGTEAFF.

Comments on this clonotype: Because it lacks the conserved phenylalanine or tryptophan at the end, this CDR3 is likely a read error. The limits of the CDR3 on the DNA are not certain, so only TCRdb's listed CDR3 is given. The chain links TRBV11-2 to TRBJ2-7; the listed D gene, TRBD2, was not tested against the DNA. Germline V gene sequence: CDR1 SGHAT, CDR2 FQNNGV. Both ends counted, the CDR3 spans 8 residues. CDR3 loop: CASSLLAG.

This clonotype was observed many times. Since a much larger clone is just one base distant, this may be a read error. The chain links TRBV5-1 to TRBJ2-7, with TRBD2 identical over 10 bases. Germline lookup yields CDR1 SGHRS and CDR2 YFSETQ. This CDR3 is built from 16 residues. The CDR3 loop reads CAGSSGGLAGVYEQYF. CDR3 DNA: TGCGCCGGCAGCTCCGGCGGGCTAGCGGGAGTCTACGAGCAGTACTTC.